These T cell receptor beta chains were read from a single sample in a study of cytomegalovirus exposure and HLA in healthy donors. This table comes from immunoSEQ multiplex PCR, and its TCRdb copy is limited to in-frame clones, with some not included. The data show about 360,000 clones, more than 80% seen once. Input material: PBMCs. The receptors originated from a woman younger than 30 in good health and CMV-seronegative. Each CDR3 is given with its conserved first and last residue. The D gene is left open where the match is weak. Clone size is shown for a subset of rows, as once, few, many or a class of expanded clone.

TRBV1	.	.	TRBJ2-2	CTSSQDENLGGQSNTGELFF	TGCACCAGCAGCCAAGATGAGAACCTCGGGGGACAGTCGAACACCGGGGAGCTGTTTTTT
TRBV27	.	few	TRBJ1-5	CASRETLSNQPQHF	TGTGCCAGCCGGGAGACTCTAAGCAATCAGCCCCAGCATTTT
TRBV7-8	TRBD2	.	TRBJ2-3	CASSLIGRGGGADTQYF	TGTGCCAGCAGCTTAATCGGGCGGGGGGGAGGTGCAGATACGCAGTATTTT
TRBV2	.	.	TRBJ2-7	CASSEGAGNEQYF	TGTGCCAGCAGTGAGGGGGCCGGGAACGAGCAGTACTTC
TRBV6-1	.	once	TRBJ1-2	CASSEWVEATISYGYTF	TGTGCCAGCAGTGAATGGGTGGAGGCGACTATTTCCTATGGCTACACCTTC
TRBV25-1	TRBD2	.	TRBJ2-3	CASTDSGGLQYF	TGTGCCAGCACGGATAGCGGGGGTTTGCAGTATTTT
TRBV28	.	.	TRBJ1-2	CASSPPSPYGYTF	TGTGCCAGCAGTCCCCCCAGTCCCTATGGCTACACCTTC
TRBV7-8	.	.	TRBJ2-7	CASSFSNRDIYEQYF	TGTGCCAGCAGCTTTAGCAACCGGGACATATACGAGCAGTACTTC
TRBV7-9	.	.	TRBJ2-3	CASSLSTGSITDTQYF	TGTGCCAGCAGCTTATCGACGGGTAGCATCACAGATACGCAGTATTTT
TRBV4-1	TRBD1	once	TRBJ1-1	CASSLDRVDTEAFF	TGCGCCAGCAGCCTCGACAGGGTAGACACTGAAGCTTTCTTT
TRBV11-2	.	few	TRBJ2-7	CASSLLAPGGISEQYF	TGTGCCAGCAGCTTACTAGCCCCAGGGGGGATCTCCGAGCAGTACTTC
TRBV27	TRBD1	.	TRBJ1-4	CASSLRQGASEKLFF	TGTGCCAGCAGCTTAAGACAGGGGGCGTCGGAAAAACTGTTTTTT
TRBV4-1	.	.	TRBJ2-7	CASSQDAQGPSYEQYF	TGCGCCAGCAGCCAAGATGCCCAGGGGCCCTCCTACGAGCAGTACTTC
TRBV27	TRBD2	.	TRBJ2-3	CASSIGLAGGVADTQYF	TGTGCCAGCAGTATAGGACTAGCGGGGGGCGTTGCAGATACGCAGTATTTT
TRBV10-3	TRBD1	.	TRBJ1-6	CAISPIDRGQAGSPLHF	TGTGCCATCAGCCCGATCGACAGGGGGCAAGCAGGTTCACCCCTCCACTTT
TRBV7-9	TRBD1	.	TRBJ1-2	CASRPGQGNGYTF	TGTGCCAGCAGACCAGGACAGGGAAATGGCTACACCTTC
TRBV30	.	.	TRBJ2-5	CAWEGLKETQYF	TGTGCCTGGGAGGGACTTAAAGAGACCCAGTACTTC
TRBV28	TRBD2	.	TRBJ2-1	CASSPGLADNEQFF	TGTGCCAGCAGTCCGGGACTAGCGGACAATGAGCAGTTCTTC
TRBV7-9	.	once	TRBJ2-5	CASSFGAGWETQYF	TGTGCCAGCAGCTTTGGGGCAGGGTGGGAGACCCAGTACTTC
TRBV27	.	.	TRBJ1-2	CASSTGGLSNYGYTF	TGTGCCAGCAGTACCGGGGGTTTGTCTAACTATGGCTACACCTTC
TRBV30	TRBD1	.	TRBJ2-2	CAGQDTGELFF	TGTGCCGGACAGGACACCGGGGAGCTGTTTTTT
TRBV7-9	TRBD1	once	TRBJ1-2	CASSLETGTYGYTF	TGTGCCAGCAGCTTAGAGACAGGGACCTATGGCTACACCTTC
TRBV19	.	once	TRBJ1-5	CASSKGVGNSNQPQHF	TGTGCCAGTAGTAAGGGGGTTGGGAATAGCAATCAGCCCCAGCATTTT
TRBV5-4	TRBD2	.	TRBJ2-5	CASSFGLAGETQYF	TGTGCCAGCAGCTTCGGACTAGCGGGAGAGACCCAGTACTTC
TRBV6-5	.	.	TRBJ2-3	CASWARGLFVDTQYF	TGTGCCAGCTGGGCGCGGGGGCTCTTTGTAGATACGCAGTATTTT
TRBV7-9	.	.	TRBJ2-1	CASSLLGEEQFF	TGTGCCAGCAGCTTACTAGGAGAAGAGCAGTTCTTC
TRBV6-5	TRBD2	.	TRBJ2-1	CASSYGLAARNEQFF	TGTGCCAGCAGTTACGGTCTAGCGGCACGCAATGAGCAGTTCTTC
TRBV5-1	TRBD1	.	TRBJ1-1	CASIEGQGFSAEAFF	TGCGCCAGTATTGAGGGACAGGGGTTTTCGGCTGAAGCTTTCTTT
TRBV2	TRBD2	.	TRBJ2-3	CASTRLGGEDTQYF	TGTGCCAGCACTAGGTTGGGGGGGGAGGATACGCAGTATTTT
TRBV28	TRBD1	.	TRBJ2-3	CASSKTGGQGTDTQYF	TGTGCCAGCAGTAAAACAGGGGGTCAAGGCACAGATACGCAGTATTTT
TRBV30	TRBD1	.	TRBJ1-1	CAWSSRNGDRGTEAFF	TGTGCCTGGAGTTCCCGAAACGGGGACAGGGGGACTGAAGCTTTCTTT
TRBV6-5	TRBD1	.	TRBJ1-4	CASSPGQGQLFF	TGTGCCAGCAGCCCCGGACAGGGTCAACTGTTTTTT
TRBV5-4	TRBD2	once	TRBJ2-1	CASSPSSGGAREQFF	TGTGCCAGCAGCCCCTCTAGCGGGGGGGCCAGAGAGCAGTTCTTC
TRBV30	TRBD1	.	TRBJ2-2	CAWSVTGQGITGELFF	TGTGCCTGGAGTGTTACGGGACAGGGGATCACCGGGGAGCTGTTTTTT
TRBV27	TRBD2	once	TRBJ2-1	CASRRRESSNEQFF	TGTGCCAGCAGGAGGCGGGAGTCTAGTAATGAGCAGTTCTTC
TRBV5-4	TRBD1	once	TRBJ2-1	CASSSGTGEFF	TGTGCCAGCAGTTCCGGGACAGGGGAGTTCTTC
TRBV28	TRBD2	.	TRBJ2-3	CASRLPAGVGTDTQYF	TGTGCCAGCAGGTTACCGGCGGGAGTGGGCACAGATACGCAGTATTTT
TRBV28	TRBD1	once	TRBJ2-6	CASSRLQGSGANVLTF	TGTGCCAGCAGTCGATTACAGGGGTCTGGGGCCAACGTCCTGACTTTC
TRBV7-3	TRBD2	.	TRBJ2-1	CASSYGTSGRANEQFF	TGTGCCAGCAGCTATGGGACTAGCGGGAGGGCCAATGAGCAGTTCTTC
TRBV28	TRBD1	.	TRBJ2-3	CACLGQGVRTDTQYF	TGTGCCTGCCTGGGGCAGGGGGTACGGACAGATACGCAGTATTTT